The present TCR beta chain was sequenced within a study of T-cell memory formation after mild COVID-19. Trimming cost V 4 bases and J 13 bases; bases outside gene matches: 9. Germline V gene lookup returns CDR1 SGHRS and CDR2 YFSETQ. This CDR3 is built from 12 residues. TCRdb ran MiXCR on the 5' RACE reads and lists one entry per CDR3 protein. Among 540,000 or so distinct CDR3 sequences listed, just over 20% were seen once. V usage is TRBV5-1 and J usage is TRBJ2-3; 7 nucleotides match TRBD1. Sequencing was performed on PBMCs or a T cell subset sorted from them (not recorded which). This clonotype originated in an adult woman who had mild COVID-19 (a few samples of this study predate the infection). Cell type and time point are not known. CDR3 coding DNA: TGCGCCAGCAGCGACGGGCAGGGGGTTAAGTATTTT. It yields the protein CASSDGQGVKYF.